Below are 30 T cell receptor beta chains sequenced from a single sample in a study of T cells in Graves' hyperthyroidism and ophthalmopathy. RNA transcripts were the template for amplifying TCR beta CDR3 regions. Using the HTBI primer set, a first-round RT-PCR was run on the TCR CDR3. TCRdb itself ran the multiplex PCR reads through MiXCR, one entry per CDR3 protein. Of hundreds of thousands of distinct CDR3 sequences listed, roughly 15% are singletons. The sample consisted of blood. The origin of the receptors is a middle-aged woman with Graves' ophthalmopathy.

This clonotype has ten or more counts. The chain joins TRBV6-5 to TRBJ2-3; TRBD2 agrees at 8 bases. There are 14 residues in the CDR3. J lost 1 base, V lost 5 bases, and 2 bases had no gene match. Germline CDR1 is MNHEY and CDR2 is SVGAGI. The CDR3 bases are TGTGCCAGCAGTAATAGCGGGGGCACAGATACGCAGTATTTT. Amino acids: CASSNSGGTDTQYF.

The table lists this clonotype with many counts. The chain carries TRBV29-1 and TRBJ2-5, with D tentatively TRBD2 (5 bases). This CDR3 spans 12 amino acids. Trimming removed 5 bases at V and 3 bases at J, with 10 bases between. The germline V gene encodes CDR1 SQVTM and CDR2 ANQGSEA. The CDR3 sequence is CSVKSGEETQYF. The DNA of the CDR3 is TGCAGCGTTAAATCCGGGGAAGAGACCCAGTACTTC.

Regarding this clonotype: A much larger clone is a single base away; this may be a read error. The gene calls are TRBV12-3 or TRBV12-4 and TRBJ2-1; possibly TRBD2 for D (5 bases). The last part of the DNA fits TRBJ2-7 better; the J call may be wrong. CDR3 length: 15 amino acids. The DNA for the CDR3 is TGTGCCAGCAGTCCACAAGCGGAGCCCTACAATGAGCAGTACTTC. Translating gives CASSPQAEPYNEQYF.

This clonotype has a count of ten or more. The chain recombines TRBV6-2 or TRBV6-3 with TRBJ2-2, with D tentatively TRBD2 (5 bases). Trimming cost V 6 bases and J 4 bases, with 12 bases left between them. Per germline, CDR1 MNHEY and CDR2 SVGEGT. This CDR3 has 14 amino acids. CDR3 bases: TGTGCCAGCAGCCAGGCTAGCCGCACCGGGGAGCTGTTTTTT. It translates to CASSQASRTGELFF.

This clonotype occurred many times. The gene calls are TRBV13 and TRBJ2-3; 10 nucleotides agree with TRBD2. The V gene's germline CDR1 is PRHDT and CDR2 FYEKMQ (reference sequence). The V gene end was trimmed by 4 bases and the J gene end by 5 bases; junction bases not matched to a gene: 6. The CDR3 loop spans 15 amino acids. CDR3 sequence reads: CASSSSSGSVDTQYF. As DNA, the CDR3 is TGTGCCAGCAGCTCATCTAGCGGGAGCGTAGATACGCAGTATTTT.

This clonotype was seen more than once but under ten times. The genes are TRBV10-1 and TRBJ2-2; TRBD1 is a possible D gene (5 bases). Germline CDR1 WNHNN, CDR2 SYGVQD (reference sequence). Trimming left V 6 bases short and J 6 bases short, with 11 bases between. The CDR3 extends over 13 amino acids. CDR3 region: CASRVTDAGELFF. CDR3 coding DNA: TGCGCCAGCAGGGTGACAGATGCCGGGGAGCTGTTTTTT.

This clonotype was detected ten times or more. The CDR3 spells CASSEASGGAYNEQFF. CDR3 DNA sequence: TGTGCCAGCAGTGAAGCCTCAGGGGGCGCCTACAATGAGCAGTTCTTC. This chain uses TRBV6-1 with TRBJ2-1; 8 nucleotides line up with TRBD1. V gave up 0 bases and J gave up 2 bases; unmatched junction bases: 3. This CDR3 region has 16 residues. Germline V gives CDR1 MNHNS, CDR2 SASEGT.

This clonotype was recorded at least ten times. This chain links TRBV3-1 with TRBJ1-1, with 7 nucleotides matching TRBD1. Per germline, CDR1 LGHDT and CDR2 YNNKEL (reference sequence). This CDR3 is 13 amino acids long. The junction had 7 bases not matched to a gene; V was cut back by 6 bases and J by 6 bases. This chain's CDR3 is CASRRQGGAEAFF. The CDR3 DNA sequence: TGTGCCAGCAGAAGACAGGGCGGAGCTGAAGCTTTCTTT.

The chain recombines TRBV5-1 with TRBJ2-3; D is unresolved. Germline CDR1 SGHRS, CDR2 YFSETQ. The V and J ends lost 4 bases and 1 base respectively, with 16 bases between them. The CDR3 runs to 16 residues. CDR3 DNA: TGCGCCAGCAGCGTACTGGGCGTGGGTCGCACAGATACGCAGTATTTT. Its translation is CASSVLGVGRTDTQYF.

This clonotype has only one observation. V usage is TRBV5-1 and J usage is TRBJ2-7, with D possibly being TRBD1 (6 bases). With 7 bases removed from V and 2 bases from J, the gap between germline ends came to 13 bases. Germline V CDR1 and CDR2: SGHRS, YFSETQ. The CDR3 runs 13 residues. CDR3 residues: CASADRITYEQYF. The CDR3 bases are TGCGCCAGCGCAGACAGGATCACCTACGAGCAGTACTTC.

The table lists this clonotype with many counts. The rearrangement links TRBV6-1 to TRBJ1-6; maybe TRBD1 (5 bases). Trimming took 6 bases from V and 10 from J, leaving 22 bases between them. Germline values: CDR1 MNHNS, CDR2 SASEGT. The CDR3 has 16 amino acids. In DNA form, the CDR3 reads TGTGCCAGCAGAGAATCGCAGGGCGACTATGGGTCACCCCTCCACTTT. This sequence encodes CASRESQGDYGSPLHF.

This clonotype was picked up many times. J is TRBJ2-1 and V is TRBV12-3 or TRBV12-4; no clear D. The CDR3 is made up of 13 amino acids. The V gene lost 5 bases and the J gene lost 10 bases, with 15 bases spanning the gap. The CDR3 is CASSAPLGWEQFF. The CDR3 region has the DNA TGTGCCAGCAGTGCACCCCTGGGGTGGGAGCAGTTCTTC.

A few counts support this clonotype. The chain is built from TRBV19 and TRBJ2-7; the D gene is possibly TRBD1 (5 bases). CDR1 and CDR2 from the germline V gene are LNHDA and SQIVND (reference sequence). The V end was cut by 3 bases, the J end by 2 bases, with 17 bases between. The CDR3 is 16 residues long. CDR3 sequence reads: CASSIVPGIGAYEQYF. As DNA, the CDR3 is TGTGCCAGTAGTATTGTCCCAGGGATCGGTGCCTACGAGCAGTACTTC. Variable domain in full (rest from reference TRBV19 and TRBJ2-7): DGGITQSPKYLFRKEGQNVTLSCEQNLNHDAMYWYRQDPGQGLRLIYYSQIVNDFQKGDIAEGYSVSREKKESFPLTVTSAQKNPTAFYLCASSIVPGIGAYEQYFGPGTRLTVT.

This clonotype was recorded many times. The rearrangement joins TRBV11-1 to TRBJ1-1; D might be TRBD1 (6 bases). The germline V gene has CDR1 SGHAT and CDR2 FQDESV (reference sequence). The V end lost 5 bases, the J end lost 0 bases, and 13 bases lay between the germline ends. There are 15 residues in the CDR3. CDR3 amino acids: CASSIGGRLNTEAFF. CDR3 nucleotides: TGTGCCAGCAGCATAGGGGGGCGGTTGAACACTGAAGCTTTCTTT.

This clonotype is a singleton in its sample. CDR3 sequence reads: CASTPHRASNEKLFF. For the CDR3, the DNA is TGTGCCAGCACCCCGCACAGGGCATCTAATGAAAAACTGTTTTTT. The chain combines TRBV6-2 or TRBV6-3 with TRBJ1-4; D might be TRBD1 (6 bases). The CDR3 has 15 amino acids. Germline V lookup: CDR1 MNHEY, CDR2 SVGEGT. Trimming removed 7 bases at V and 3 bases at J, with 15 bases between.

This clonotype has a handful of counts. V is TRBV4-2 and J is TRBJ2-1; D gene ambiguous. Germline CDR1 and CDR2: LGHNA and YNFKEQ. The CDR3 runs 16 residues. The ends were cut back, 2 bases at V and 0 bases at J, with 11 bases in the middle. CDR3 sequence reads: CASSQSWSGSYNEQFF. The DNA for the CDR3 is TGTGCCAGCAGCCAATCTTGGTCGGGCTCCTACAATGAGCAGTTCTTC.

This clonotype was recorded at least ten times. The chain joins TRBV11-2 to TRBJ1-2, with a weak D call TRBD1 (5 bases). V lost 1 base and J lost 4, with 13 bases in between. Germline-derived CDR1 and CDR2 are SGHAT and FQNNGV. The CDR3 has 15 residues. CDR3 in DNA: TGTGCCAGCAGCTTAGTAATATCGGGACCCTATGGCTACACCTTC. Residues: CASSLVISGPYGYTF.

This clonotype appeared once. This sequence joins TRBV12-3 or TRBV12-4 and TRBJ1-2; D call uncertain. The CDR3 totals 15 residues. V gave up 6 bases and J gave up 4 bases, with 18 bases separating them. In DNA, the CDR3 is TGTGCCAGCAGCCTAAGGTCCCAGGTGTTCTATGGCTACACCTTC. Amino acid sequence: CASSLRSQVFYGYTF.

This clonotype was observed a few times. The CDR3 region has the DNA TGTGCCAGCAGCCTGGGGGACAGGGGGCACGCAGATACGCAGTATTTT. This encodes CASSLGDRGHADTQYF. V is TRBV7-9 and J is TRBJ2-3, with TRBD1 identical over 12 bases. Per germline, CDR1 SEHNR and CDR2 FQNEAQ (reference sequence). This CDR3 is 16 amino acids long. The V segment lost 5 bases and the J segment 4 bases; nucleotides outside the gene matches: 7.

Many counts were recorded for this clonotype. The genes are TRBV6-1 and TRBJ2-6; D is perhaps TRBD2 (6 bases). Trimming pared 6 bases from V and 4 bases from J, leaving 19 bases between. The CDR3 runs 17 residues. The V gene's germline CDR1 is MNHNS and CDR2 SASEGT. CDR3 sequence reads: CASRPEGIVAGANVLTF. CDR3 DNA: TGTGCCAGCAGGCCGGAGGGGATAGTTGCCGGGGCCAACGTCCTGACTTTC.

V usage is TRBV5-1 and J usage is TRBJ1-3; D possibly corresponds to TRBD1 (5 bases). Germline loops: CDR1 SGHRS, CDR2 YFSETQ. The ends were cut back, 4 bases at V and 4 bases at J, with 15 bases in the middle. CDR3 length: 15 residues. For the CDR3, the DNA is TGCGCCAGCAGCACCGGGACTGTGCGAGGAAACACCATATATTTT. Translated, it gives CASSTGTVRGNTIYF.

This clonotype was picked up many times. This rearrangement joins TRBV28 to TRBJ1-3; no clear D gene. The V and J ends lost 3 bases and 0 bases respectively, with 9 bases between them. This CDR3 comprises 15 residues. The germline V gene has CDR1 MDHEN and CDR2 SYDVKM. The CDR3 nucleotides are TGTGCCAGCAGTTTTTCTGGGGACTCTGGAAACACCATATATTTT. Translating gives CASSFSGDSGNTIYF. The whole variable domain, remainder taken from reference TRBV28 and TRBJ1-3, is DVKVTQSSRYLVKRTGEKVFLECVQDMDHENMFWYRQDPGLGLRLIYFSYDVKMKEKGDIPEGYSVSREKKERFSLILESASTNQTSMYLCASSFSGDSGNTIYFGEGSWLTVV.

This clonotype was detected only a few times. The chain has TRBV19 and TRBJ2-1, with 8 positions matching TRBD1. Germline lookup yields CDR1 LNHDA and CDR2 SQIVND (reference sequence). This CDR3 has 14 residues. Germline trimming cut 9 bases from V and 6 bases from J; bases unmatched to any gene: 10. The CDR3 is CASQGQGASNEQFF. CDR3 in DNA: TGTGCCAGCCAAGGGCAGGGGGCAAGCAATGAGCAGTTCTTC.

The rearrangement joins TRBV18 to TRBJ1-5, with D perhaps TRBD1 (6 bases). V was clipped by 6 bases and J by 5 bases, with 8 bases between them. The CDR3 sequence is 12 residues long. The germline CDR1 and CDR2 sequences are KGHSH and LQKENI. The chain's CDR3 is CASSRTDQPQHF. The CDR3 DNA follows: TGTGCCAGCTCGCGGACAGATCAGCCCCAGCATTTT. The full variable domain, completed using reference TRBV18 and TRBJ1-5, is NAGVMQNPRHLVRRRGQEARLRCSPMKGHSHVYWYRQLPEEGLKFMVYLQKENIIDESGMPKERFSAEFPKEGPSILRIQQVVRGDSAAYFCASSRTDQPQHFGDGTRLSIL.

This clonotype occurred many times. The chain uses TRBV7-2 and TRBJ1-4, with TRBD1 identical over 9 bases. V lost 0 bases and J lost 10; bases outside the gene matches: 0. Germline V gene lookup returns CDR1 SGHTA and CDR2 FQGNSA. The CDR3 contains 13 residues. The CDR3 nucleotides read TGTGCCAGCAGCTTAGCACAGGGGGCAAAACTGTTTTTT. Translated, it gives CASSLAQGAKLFF.

This clonotype was detected many times. The chain links TRBV10-3 to TRBJ2-3; TRBD2 matches 7 bases. Trimming took 6 bases from V and 0 from J; bases not matched to a gene: 0. CDR3 size: 13 residues. From germline, CDR1 is ENHRY and CDR2 SYGVKD. The DNA of the CDR3 is TGTGCCATCAGGGGACTAAGCACAGATACGCAGTATTTT. Its protein is CAIRGLSTDTQYF.

In this sample, this clonotype turned up a few times. CDR3 residues: CASTPPKGNTIYF. In DNA form, the CDR3 reads TGTGCCAGCACCCCCCCCAAGGGAAACACCATATATTTT. The V call is TRBV12-3 or TRBV12-4, the J call TRBJ1-3; D unresolved. There are 13 residues in the CDR3. Deletions cut 7 bases from V and 4 bases from J, with 11 bases between.

This clonotype was seen only a few times. The CDR3 carries no conserved terminal phenylalanine or tryptophan, so it likely arises from a read error. The chain uses TRBV11-3 and TRBJ2-1; 8 bases agree with TRBD2. Germline loops: CDR1 SGHNT, CDR2 YENEEA. Germline trimming cut 3 bases from V and 2 bases from J; bases unmatched to any gene: 3. The CDR3 extends over 15 amino acids. CDR3 DNA sequence: TGTGCCAGCAGCTTTTTAGCGGGGCCCTACAATGAGCAGTTCTCC. Protein: CASSFLAGPYNEQFS.

V is TRBV20-1 and J is TRBJ2-2; D not certain. Per the germline V gene, CDR1 is DFQATT and CDR2 is SNEGSKA (reference sequence). Trimming stripped 5 bases from V and 10 bases from J, with 14 bases between. The CDR3 runs to 12 residues. The CDR3 region has the DNA TGCAGTGCTGCCCTTGGGTCTACGGAGCTGTTTTTT. Residues: CSAALGSTELFF.

This clonotype was picked up many times. The gene calls are TRBV2 and TRBJ2-5; 7 bases match TRBD2. The CDR3 extends over 15 amino acids. V lost 6 bases and J lost 2; bases outside the gene matches: 9. The germline CDR1 and CDR2 sequences are SNHLY and FYNNEI. CDR3 bases: TGTGCCAGCAGGAGAGCGGGAATGGGACAAGAGACCCAGTACTTC. Translated, it gives CASRRAGMGQETQYF.